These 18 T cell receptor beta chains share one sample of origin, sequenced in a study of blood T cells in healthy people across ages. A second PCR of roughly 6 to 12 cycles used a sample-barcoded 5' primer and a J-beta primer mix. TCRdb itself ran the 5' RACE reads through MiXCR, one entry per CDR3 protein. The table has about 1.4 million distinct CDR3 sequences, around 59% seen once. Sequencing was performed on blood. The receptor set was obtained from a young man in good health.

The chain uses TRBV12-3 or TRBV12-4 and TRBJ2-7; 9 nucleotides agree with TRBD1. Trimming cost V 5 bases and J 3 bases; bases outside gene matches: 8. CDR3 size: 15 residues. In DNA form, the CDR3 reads TGTGCCAGCAGTACCGCCGGGACAGGGATCTACGAGCAGTACTTC. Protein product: CASSTAGTGIYEQYF.

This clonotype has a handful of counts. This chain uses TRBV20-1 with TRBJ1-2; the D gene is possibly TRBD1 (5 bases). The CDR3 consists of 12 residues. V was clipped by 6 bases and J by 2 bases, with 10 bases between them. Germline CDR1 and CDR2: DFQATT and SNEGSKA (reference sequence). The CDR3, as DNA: TGCAGTGCAACGACAGCCAACTATGGCTACACCTTC. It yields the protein CSATTANYGYTF.

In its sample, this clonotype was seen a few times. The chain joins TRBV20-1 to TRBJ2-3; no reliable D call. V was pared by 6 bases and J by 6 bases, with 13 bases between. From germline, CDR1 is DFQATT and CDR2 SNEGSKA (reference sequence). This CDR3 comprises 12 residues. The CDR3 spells CSATRPSDTQYF. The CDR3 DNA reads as TGCAGTGCAACGCGGCCCTCGGATACGCAGTATTTT.

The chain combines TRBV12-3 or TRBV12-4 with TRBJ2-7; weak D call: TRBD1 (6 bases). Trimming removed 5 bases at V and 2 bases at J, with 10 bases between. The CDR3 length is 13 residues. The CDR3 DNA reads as TGTGCCAGCAGTGACAGGATGCCCTACGAGCAGTACTTC. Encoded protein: CASSDRMPYEQYF.

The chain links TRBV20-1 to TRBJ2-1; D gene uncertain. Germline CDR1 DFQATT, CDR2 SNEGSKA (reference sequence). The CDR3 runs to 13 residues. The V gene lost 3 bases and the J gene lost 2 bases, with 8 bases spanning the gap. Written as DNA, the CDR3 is TGCAGTGCTAGCCCAGCGACCTACAATGAGCAGTTCTTC. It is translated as CSASPATYNEQFF.

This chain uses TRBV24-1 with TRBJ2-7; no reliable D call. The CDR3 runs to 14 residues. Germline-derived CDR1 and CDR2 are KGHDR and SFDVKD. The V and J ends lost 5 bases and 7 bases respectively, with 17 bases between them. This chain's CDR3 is CATSVLGSKREQYF. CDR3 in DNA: TGTGCCACCAGTGTTTTAGGGTCCAAGCGAGAGCAGTACTTC.

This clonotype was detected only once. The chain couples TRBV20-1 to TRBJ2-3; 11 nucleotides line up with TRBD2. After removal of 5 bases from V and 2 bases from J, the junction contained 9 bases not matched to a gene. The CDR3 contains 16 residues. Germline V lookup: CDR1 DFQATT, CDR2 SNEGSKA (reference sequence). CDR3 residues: CSARKIAGGNTDTQYF. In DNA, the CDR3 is TGCAGTGCTCGAAAAATAGCGGGGGGGAACACAGATACGCAGTATTTT.

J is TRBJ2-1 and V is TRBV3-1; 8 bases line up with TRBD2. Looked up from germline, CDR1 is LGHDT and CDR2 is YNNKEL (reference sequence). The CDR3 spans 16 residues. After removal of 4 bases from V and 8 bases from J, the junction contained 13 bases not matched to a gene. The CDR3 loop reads CASSLPFGGVKHEQFF. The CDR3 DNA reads TGTGCCAGCAGCCTACCTTTCGGGGGGGTAAAGCATGAGCAGTTCTTC.

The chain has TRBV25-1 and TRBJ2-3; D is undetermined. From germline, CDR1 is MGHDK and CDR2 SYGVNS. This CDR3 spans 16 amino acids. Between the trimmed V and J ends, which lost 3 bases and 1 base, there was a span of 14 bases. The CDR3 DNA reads TGTGCCAGCAGTGATCTAGTCCGAGAGCGCACAGATACGCAGTATTTT. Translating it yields CASSDLVRERTDTQYF.

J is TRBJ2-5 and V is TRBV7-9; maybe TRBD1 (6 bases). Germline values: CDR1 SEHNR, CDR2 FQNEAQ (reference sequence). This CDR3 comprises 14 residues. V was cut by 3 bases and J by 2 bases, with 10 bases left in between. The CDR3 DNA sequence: TGTGCCAGCAGCTTTATGACAGGACAAGAGACCCAGTACTTC. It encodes CASSFMTGQETQYF.

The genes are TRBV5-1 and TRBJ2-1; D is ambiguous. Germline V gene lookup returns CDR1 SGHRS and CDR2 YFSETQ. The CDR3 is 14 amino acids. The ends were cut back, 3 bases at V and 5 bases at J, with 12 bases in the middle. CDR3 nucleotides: TGCGCCAGCAGCTCCGCGACGGCTAACAATGAGCAGTTCTTC. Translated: CASSSATANNEQFF.

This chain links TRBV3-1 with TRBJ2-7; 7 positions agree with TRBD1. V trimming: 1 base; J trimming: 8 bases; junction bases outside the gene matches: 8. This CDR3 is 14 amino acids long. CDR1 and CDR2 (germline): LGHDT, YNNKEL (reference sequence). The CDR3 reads CASSQAGGVFQQYF. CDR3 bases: TGTGCCAGCAGCCAAGCAGGGGGAGTCTTTCAGCAGTACTTC.

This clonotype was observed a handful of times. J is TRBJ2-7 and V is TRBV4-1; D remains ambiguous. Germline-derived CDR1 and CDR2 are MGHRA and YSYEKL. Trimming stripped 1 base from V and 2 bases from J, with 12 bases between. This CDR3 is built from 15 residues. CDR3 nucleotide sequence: TGCGCCAGCAGCCAAGTAGCAACAGCCACCTACGAGCAGTACTTC. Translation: CASSQVATATYEQYF.

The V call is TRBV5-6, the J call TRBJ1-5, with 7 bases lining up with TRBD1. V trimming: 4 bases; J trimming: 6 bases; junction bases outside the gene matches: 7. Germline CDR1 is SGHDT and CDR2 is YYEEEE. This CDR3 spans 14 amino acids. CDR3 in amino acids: CASSLQGLRQPQHF. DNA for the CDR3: TGTGCCAGCAGCCTACAGGGGCTCCGTCAGCCCCAGCATTTT.

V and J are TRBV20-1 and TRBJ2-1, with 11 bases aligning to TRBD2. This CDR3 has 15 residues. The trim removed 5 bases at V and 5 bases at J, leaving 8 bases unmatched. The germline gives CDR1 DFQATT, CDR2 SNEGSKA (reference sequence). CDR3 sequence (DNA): TGCAGTGCTTCGAATGGACTAGCGGGTGACAATGAGCAGTTCTTC. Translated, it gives CSASNGLAGDNEQFF.

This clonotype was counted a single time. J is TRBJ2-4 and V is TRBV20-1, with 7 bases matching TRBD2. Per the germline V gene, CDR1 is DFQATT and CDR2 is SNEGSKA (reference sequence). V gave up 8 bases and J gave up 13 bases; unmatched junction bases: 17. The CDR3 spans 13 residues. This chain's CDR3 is CSPRTRDVGEQYF. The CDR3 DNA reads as TGCAGTCCAAGGACTAGGGATGTGGGGGAGCAGTACTTC.

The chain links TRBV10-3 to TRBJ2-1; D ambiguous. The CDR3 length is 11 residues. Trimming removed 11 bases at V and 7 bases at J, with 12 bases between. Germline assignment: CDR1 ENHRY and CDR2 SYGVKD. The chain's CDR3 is CAAKDRNEQFF. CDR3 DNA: TGTGCCGCTAAAGACCGGAATGAGCAGTTCTTC.

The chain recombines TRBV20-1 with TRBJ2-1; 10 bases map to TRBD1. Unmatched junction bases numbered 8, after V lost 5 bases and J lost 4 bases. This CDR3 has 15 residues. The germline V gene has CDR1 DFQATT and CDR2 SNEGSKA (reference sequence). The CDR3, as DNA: TGCAGTGCTCCTAGAGGGACAGGGGTTTACAATGAGCAGTTCTTC. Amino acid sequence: CSAPRGTGVYNEQFF.